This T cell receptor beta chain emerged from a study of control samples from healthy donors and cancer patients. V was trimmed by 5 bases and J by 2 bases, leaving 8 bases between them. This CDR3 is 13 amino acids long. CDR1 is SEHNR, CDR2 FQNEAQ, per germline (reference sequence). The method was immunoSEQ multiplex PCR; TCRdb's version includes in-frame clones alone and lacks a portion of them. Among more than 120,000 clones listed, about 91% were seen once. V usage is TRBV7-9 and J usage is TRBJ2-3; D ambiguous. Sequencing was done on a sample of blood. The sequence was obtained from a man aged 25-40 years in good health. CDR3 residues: CASSARTTDTQYF. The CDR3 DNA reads TGTGCCAGCAGCGCCCGTACCACAGATACGCAGTATTTT.